This TCR beta chain came from a study of shared clonotypes between healthy human individuals (dated by TCRdb to about 2020). At the level of the whole study: Two women and a few men aged 18 to 49 years were included in the cohort. For each donor, CD4 naive and CD4 memory were each given three plates, CD8 naive was given two plates, and CD8 memory was given one plate. Libraries were prepared and TCR repertoires were sequenced by different laboratories using diverse techniques, in order to increase sequencing depth and limit assay-specific biases. Per donor, leukapheresis produced somewhere between about 0.94 and 10 billion PBMCs. To estimate repertoire size and how much clonotype sharing occurs between individuals, the study deeply sequenced the blood TCR repertoires of five healthy adults.

Comment on this clone: Its antigen target is currently unknown. No base quality values were provided; no much bigger clone lies one nucleotide off.

The germline V gene sets CDR1 to MNHNS and CDR2 to SASEGT. The CDR3 covers 14 residues, taking in both the cysteine and the phenylalanine. Just the 42-base CDR3 DNA is kept, in frame starting at base 1. Ends trimmed: V by 6 bases, J by 5 bases; bases unmatched to a gene: 6. Using the deep immunoSEQ assay, TCR CDR3 regions were amplified from genomic DNA by multiplex PCR. For each cell subset, the extracted genomic DNA was distributed evenly across all wells of several immunoSEQ 96-well plates, and each plate served as one replicate. Each replicate PCR for sorted subsets received 200 ng genomic DNA, equal to tens of thousands of T cell genomes. Purified libraries were quantified with a Qubit 3.0 fluorometer, sized on a Bioanalyzer 2100, and re-quantified with the KAPA Library Quantification kit. A separate single-read 150-cycle Illumina NextSeq 550 flow cell was used to sequence each immunoSEQ 96-well plate. The authors' analysis ran thus. Because the immunoSEQ output included only junctional sequences and no quality scores, the filtering could not be the same as the filtering used for full-length reads. Sequences were annotated with PyIR, a Python wrapper for IgBLAST v1.9, and V/J genes and CDR3 were assigned using IMGT germline references. Any read was removed if the V/J assignment was weak (E-value above 1e-6), the CDR3 was missing, or the read contained stop codons, out-of-frame junctions, or ambiguous translated residues. A V3J clonotype was defined by an identical inferred V gene, J gene, and CDR3 amino acid sequence. Percentage overlap between repertoires was computed as shared unique clonotypes divided by the size of the smaller repertoire. RTK rarefaction, the Chao1 estimator, and Recon v2.1 estimates of unobserved clonotypes were used to assess repertoire richness. Generation probabilities were computed with OLGA for all TCRbeta clonotypes obtained by the gDNA method from a handful of donors. TCRdb retrieved this table from immuneACCESS and kept in-frame rearrangements only. Not all clones are present; in checked studies, unresolved V genes account for under half, and no reason is known for the remainder. That table gives V, J and clone size, and the DNA gave D and trimming. Across this sample there are more than 2 million clones, with more than 90% seen only once. The ten largest clones add up to approximately 0.13% of the sample.

Healthy HIV-negative adults with no recently reported acute infections or vaccinations were included as donors. Only Caucasian adults living in Nashville, Tennessee, USA were represented among the donors. CD4+ T cells were enriched by magnetic negative selection, after which naive cells were positively selected on CD45RA and the negative fraction was taken as the memory subset. Blood was collected by leukapheresis, and PBMCs were isolated by Ficoll-Histopaque density gradient centrifugation and then cryopreserved in liquid nitrogen vapor phase. Analytical flow cytometry was used to check the purity and quantity of every magnetically sorted T cell population. Genomic DNA was isolated from each sorted fraction and quantified by UV absorbance on a Nanodrop 2000c. The research as a whole found: Sampling was restricted to blood, and TCR repertoires in tissue are likely to differ from TCR repertoires in blood. Higher generation probabilities were observed for clonotypes shared by all four sorted-subset donors than for non-shared clonotypes. Based on pairwise subsampling, the degree of clonotype sharing among donors was expected to be affected by sequencing depth. About 5% of naive CD4, 3.5% of naive CD8, about 2.4% of memory CD4, and less than 0.45% of memory CD8 clonotypes were shared across several donors. Naive subsets generally had larger estimated clonotype richness than memory subsets. Because the study included only a small number of donors, the genetic and exposure-history diversity represented was limited. Even with the large sequencing depth, rarefaction of the sorted-subset datasets indicated that sequencing was incomplete.

The chain links TRBV6-1 with TRBJ1-2, and 10 junctional nucleotides match TRBD1. Sample: naive CD4+ T cells sorted from blood. The cell subset or site label, as the study defines it: CD45RA+ positively selected. The TCR sequence derives from a man aged 18-30 years in good health. In nucleotide form, the sequence is TGTGCCAGCAGAGACAGGGGGCGAGTTTATGGCTACACCTTC. This is translated as CASRDRGRVYGYTF.